This T cell receptor beta chain was identified during a study of cytomegalovirus exposure and HLA in healthy donors. Regarding the study as a whole: A later analysis, which compared TCR beta chains of equal frequency, found the HLA-associated ones more clonally expanded. By a later analysis, the bulk of CMV-associated TCR beta chains appeared HLA-restricted. Reportedly, cytomegalovirus status was diagnosed with high sensitivity and specificity. A previous analysis found most TCR beta V segments productive roughly 87% or roughly 30% of the time.

This CDR3 spans 13 amino acids. J lost 6 bases, V lost 5 bases, and 7 bases had no gene match. The germline CDR1 and CDR2 sequences are MDHEN and SYDVKM. This clone was detected only a few times. Its specificity is unknown. The PCR was carried out with 60 Vbeta primers and 13 Jbeta primers. Clones were sequenced by immunoSEQ multiplex PCR, and TCRdb holds only the in-frame ones, with some missing. The table lists 30,000 to 40,000 clones, 70% to 85% of them singletons. J is TRBJ2-7 and V is TRBV28; 7 positions agree with TRBD2. The receptor was isolated from a woman younger than 35 in good health and CMV-seropositive. What was sequenced was PBMCs. The DNA for the CDR3 is TGTGCCAGCAGTGCGGGAGTGTACTTCGAGCAGTACTTC. Translating it yields CASSAGVYFEQYF.